This entry concerns a single T cell receptor (beta chain). Its specificity is not known. This specimen belongs to a study of cytomegalovirus exposure and HLA in healthy donors. The CDR3 runs 15 residues. Germline lookup yields CDR1 MNHEY and CDR2 SVGAGI. Trimming at V came to 0 bases and at J to 5 bases, leaving 3 bases not matched to a gene. It was with 60 Vbeta and 13 Jbeta primers that the PCR ran. Sequencing used immunoSEQ multiplex PCR; TCRdb keeps in-frame clones, though not all of them. This table has 85,000 to 100,000 clones, roughly 83% appearing once. Study observations and caveats: Sequencing depth roughly uniform across donors was assumed in presence/absence analyses. Earlier analysis found most TCR beta V segments productive about 90% or about 30% of the time. CMV serostatus was the only recorded immune exposure for donors. Researchers left out some V segments, among them TRBV6-2 and TRBV6-3, as indistinguishable.

The V gene is TRBV6-5, the J gene TRBJ1-4; 7 bases align to TRBD1. The TCR originated in a male donor in good health and CMV-seropositive. Sequences were obtained from PBMCs. The DNA of the CDR3 is TGTGCCAGCAGTTACTCCGGGACAGTCAATGAAAAACTGTTTTTT. This translates into CASSYSGTVNEKLFF.